This passage covers 18 T cell receptor beta chains from one sample sequenced in a study of blood T cell repertoires in COVID-19 (dated by TCRdb to about 2020). Receptors were amplified or captured by the immunoSEQ multiplex PCR assay. In its TCRdb copy, this immuneACCESS table keeps in-frame sequences only and misses some clones. Where compared with another copy, unresolved V genes explain less than half of these, and the others have no known cause. Here the sample has roughly 72,000 clones; around 90% occur a single time. About 2.5% of the sample rests with the top ten. The sample was peripheral blood. The receptors come from a human donor in a cohort sampled during active COVID-19.

The V and J genes are TRBV9 and TRBJ2-3; 11 bases match TRBD2. The CDR3 has 16 amino acids. From germline, CDR1 is SGDLS and CDR2 YYNGEE. The J segment lost 6 bases and the V segment lost 0 bases, leaving 6 bases of the junction unmatched. CDR3 residues: CASSVGTSGSMDTQYF. Written as DNA, the CDR3 is TGTGCCAGCAGCGTAGGCACTAGCGGGAGTATGGATACGCAGTATTTT.

The rearrangement uses TRBV14 and TRBJ2-7, with TRBD2 matching 10 bases. From germline, CDR1 is SGHDN and CDR2 FVKESK. The J segment lost 3 bases and the V segment lost 2 bases, leaving 4 bases of the junction unmatched. The CDR3 is made up of 15 amino acids. The CDR3 nucleotides read TGTGCCAGCAGCCAACTAGCGGGGGACCTCTACGAGCAGTACTTC. This encodes CASSQLAGDLYEQYF.

This sequence joins TRBV30 and TRBJ2-3, with 13 bases aligning to TRBD2. Germline values: CDR1 GTSNPN, CDR2 SVGIG (reference sequence). This CDR3 spans 16 amino acids. Trimming at V came to 3 bases and at J to 4 bases, leaving 7 bases not matched to a gene. The CDR3 nucleotides are TGTGCCTGGAGCGGCGGACTAGCGGGAGTGGCAGATACGCAGTATTTT. Translated, it gives CAWSGGLAGVADTQYF.

The rearrangement joins TRBV5-4 to TRBJ1-1; TRBD1 agrees at 7 bases. This CDR3 has 13 residues. The J segment lost 4 bases and the V segment lost 3 bases, leaving 3 bases of the junction unmatched. In germline, CDR1 is SGHNT, CDR2 YYREEE (reference sequence). CDR3 nucleotides: TGTGCCAGCAGCTCCAGGGGGAGCACTGAAGCTTTCTTT. Its protein is CASSSRGSTEAFF.

This chain links TRBV7-3 with TRBJ2-1; D might be TRBD2 (6 bases). The germline V gene has CDR1 SGHTA and CDR2 FQGTGA. V dropped 3 bases and J dropped 0 bases, with 12 bases sitting between them. CDR3 length: 16 amino acids. The CDR3 spells CASSLLALSSYNEQFF. The CDR3 bases are TGTGCCAGCAGCTTGCTAGCGCTGAGCTCCTACAATGAGCAGTTCTTC.

The CDR3 nucleotides are TGTGCCAGCAGCCAAGATGGGGGACAGCCGAACACTGAAGCTTTCTTT. Protein: CASSQDGGQPNTEAFF. The chain employs TRBV3-1 (or the pseudogene TRBV3-2) and TRBJ1-1; the match to TRBD1 covers 7 bases. Trimming at V came to 0 bases and at J to 1 base, leaving 5 bases not matched to a gene. CDR3 size: 16 residues. Germline assignment: CDR1 LGHDT and CDR2 YNNKEL (reference sequence).

V gene TRBV4-1 combines with J gene TRBJ2-2; TRBD2 matches 14 bases. V was clipped by 6 bases and J by 5 bases; unmatched bases: 8. The CDR3 covers 17 residues. Germline V gene sequence: CDR1 MGHRA, CDR2 YSYEKL. The CDR3 loop is CASRPGLAGDFTGELFF. The CDR3 bases are TGCGCCAGCAGACCGGGACTAGCGGGAGATTTTACCGGGGAGCTGTTTTTT.

The chain couples TRBV6-2 or TRBV6-3 to TRBJ1-6; 7 bases are a match to TRBD1. The J segment lost 0 bases and the V segment lost 6 bases, leaving 5 bases of the junction unmatched. Per the germline V gene, CDR1 is MNHEY and CDR2 is SVGEGT. This CDR3 is 16 amino acids long. CDR3 amino acids: CASRYRGSSYNSPLHF. The CDR3 DNA sequence: TGTGCCAGCAGATACAGGGGCAGCTCCTATAATTCACCCCTCCACTTT.

V is TRBV29-1 and J is TRBJ1-4; 7 bases line up with TRBD1. The CDR3 extends over 15 amino acids. Germline lookup yields CDR1 SQVTM and CDR2 ANQGSEA. J was trimmed by 3 bases and V by 4 bases; bases with no gene match: 8. CDR3 sequence: CSVVKGTASNEKLFF. The CDR3 DNA reads as TGCAGCGTTGTTAAGGGGACAGCTTCTAATGAAAAACTGTTTTTT.

The chain employs TRBV6-5 and TRBJ1-3; D is possibly TRBD1 (6 bases). Trimming cost V 7 bases and J 4 bases, with 17 bases left between them. This CDR3 is 15 amino acids long. Germline CDR1 is MNHEY and CDR2 is SVGAGI. The CDR3 region has the DNA TGTGCCAGCATTCAAGGACAGACAGGAGGAAACACCATATATTTT. Translation: CASIQGQTGGNTIYF.

This clone has a single count. The chain carries TRBV15 and TRBJ2-6; D ambiguous. Per the germline V gene, CDR1 is LNHNV and CDR2 is YYDKDF (reference sequence). V lost 1 base and J lost 2, with 12 bases in between. This CDR3 spans 17 amino acids. The CDR3 DNA sequence: TGTGCCACCAGCAGAGCGAGAGGATTAACTGGGGCCAACGTCCTGACTTTC. Protein product: CATSRARGLTGANVLTF.

The CDR3 region has the DNA TGTGCCAGCAGTTGGAACAGATATCAGCCCCAGCATTTT. Its translation: CASSWNRYQPQHF. The genes are TRBV6-2 or TRBV6-3 and TRBJ1-5; D not resolved. Germline CDR1 and CDR2: MNHEY and SVGEGT. Trimming removed 4 bases from V and 5 bases from J, with 9 bases in between. The CDR3 covers 13 residues.

The J gene is TRBJ2-3, the V gene TRBV11-2; the D gene is possibly TRBD1 (6 bases). The length of the CDR3 is 13 residues. CDR1 SGHAT and CDR2 FQNNGV come from the germline V gene. Trimming took 5 bases from V and 2 from J, leaving 8 bases between them. CDR3 sequence: CASSRDTTDTQYF. For the CDR3, the DNA is TGTGCCAGCAGCCGGGACACCACAGATACGCAGTATTTT. The entire variable domain, with the rest obtained from reference TRBV11-2 and TRBJ2-3, is as follows: EAGVAQSPRYKIIEKRQSVAFWCNPISGHATLYWYQQILGQGPKLLIQFQNNGVVDDSQLPKDRFSAERLKGVDSTLKIQPAKLEDSAVYLCASSRDTTDTQYFGPGTRLTVL.

The chain links TRBV5-1 to TRBJ2-1, with D maybe TRBD1 (5 bases). V lost 2 bases, J lost 9 bases, and 12 bases lay in between. Germline values: CDR1 SGHRS, CDR2 YFSETQ. This CDR3 has 13 amino acids. The CDR3 region is CASSLGTGGEQFF. In DNA form, the CDR3 reads TGCGCCAGCAGCTTAGGTACAGGCGGTGAGCAGTTCTTC.

The V gene is TRBV9, the J gene TRBJ2-5; 8 nucleotides align to TRBD2. The germline CDR1 and CDR2 sequences are SGDLS and YYNGEE. V was clipped by 1 base and J by 4 bases; unmatched bases: 18. The CDR3 extends over 19 amino acids. The CDR3 region has the DNA TGTGCCAGCAGCGTACCCCCACCCCGTAGCGGGGCGCCTCCAGAGACCCAGTACTTC. Amino acid sequence: CASSVPPPRSGAPPETQYF.

The V and J genes are TRBV6-1 and TRBJ2-3; possible D gene TRBD2, 6 bases. Germline V gene lookup returns CDR1 MNHNS and CDR2 SASEGT. Between the trimmed V and J ends, which lost 6 bases and 6 bases, there was a span of 22 bases. This CDR3 is 16 amino acids long. In nucleotides, the CDR3 is TGTGCCAGCAGCGAACGGACTATCGGTTCGAGGGATACGCAGTATTTT. Its translation is CASSERTIGSRDTQYF.

The chain carries TRBV29-1 and TRBJ2-3; D may be TRBD2 (7 bases). The germline V and J ends were trimmed by 7 bases and 6 bases, with 20 bases remaining between them. The CDR3 spans 14 residues. Germline values: CDR1 SQVTM, CDR2 ANQGSEA. CDR3 sequence: CSAHLGGPVDTQYF. DNA for the CDR3: TGCAGCGCCCACCTCGGGGGGCCGGTTGATACGCAGTATTTT.

In DNA form, the CDR3 reads TGTGCCAGCAGTTTCGACAGGGGGAGCAATCAGCCCCAGCATTTT. Amino acid sequence: CASSFDRGSNQPQHF. J is TRBJ1-5 and V is TRBV6-5, with 9 bases lining up with TRBD1. There are 15 residues in the CDR3. The trim removed 4 bases at V and 1 base at J, leaving 2 bases unmatched. Germline V gene sequence: CDR1 MNHEY, CDR2 SVGAGI.